This T cell receptor (beta chain) was identified during a study of T cells in tumors after PD-1 blockade. Only in-frame clones appear in the TCRdb table, and some are missing; sequencing was by immunoSEQ multiplex PCR. This sample carries approximately 6,300 clones, 68% of them seen once, and the ten largest clones take about 5.6%. With 8 bases removed from V and 3 bases from J, the gap between germline ends came to 13 bases. The germline CDR1 and CDR2 sequences are LNHDA and SQIVND (reference sequence). This CDR3 contains 13 residues. V usage is TRBV19 and J usage is TRBJ1-1; D is unresolved. The source of this sequence is a human donor with basal cell carcinoma. The input for sequencing was tumor tissue, taken before anti-PD-1 treatment. CDR3 nucleotide sequence: TGTGCCAGTGGGAGGGAGGGTTACACTGAAGCTTTCTTT. It specifies CASGREGYTEAFF.